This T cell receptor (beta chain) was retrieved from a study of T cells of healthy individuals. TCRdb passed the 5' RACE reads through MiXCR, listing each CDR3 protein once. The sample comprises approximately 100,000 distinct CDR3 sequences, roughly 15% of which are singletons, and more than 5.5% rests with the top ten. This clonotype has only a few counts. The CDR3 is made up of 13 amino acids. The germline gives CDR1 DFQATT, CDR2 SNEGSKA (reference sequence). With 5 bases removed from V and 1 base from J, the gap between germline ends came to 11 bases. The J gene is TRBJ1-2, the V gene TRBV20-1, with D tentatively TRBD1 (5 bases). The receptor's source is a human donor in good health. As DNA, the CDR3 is TGCAGTGCTTGGATACAGGATAACTATGGCTACACCTTC. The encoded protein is CSAWIQDNYGYTF.